This T cell receptor beta chain derives from a study of beta chain features in type 1 diabetes. This clone was recorded a few times. From germline, CDR1 is KGHSH and CDR2 LQKENI. The length of the CDR3 is 16 residues. J gave up 8 bases and V 3 bases, and 11 bases lay outside the gene matches. What was sequenced were expressed TCRB transcripts, since all of the isolated RNA had been reverse transcribed. Clones were sequenced by immunoSEQ multiplex PCR, and TCRdb holds only the in-frame ones, with some missing. In the table there are under 400,000 clones, around 13% of which are singletons. This chain uses TRBV18 with TRBJ2-1; 9 positions agree with TRBD2. Sequenced material: naive CD4+ T cells from blood. The TCR was taken from a man aged 18 to 30 in good health. CDR3 sequence (DNA): TGTGCCAGCTCACCCCAACTAGCGGGCCCGCAAGATGAGCAGTTCTTC. This encodes CASSPQLAGPQDEQFF.